This entry lists 9 T cell receptor beta chains sequenced from one sample in a study of human T cells and chemical hapten exposure listed by TCRdb under 2021. Libraries were made using RACE. The instrument given in TCRdb is NextSeq 500. TCRdb reprocessing: public reads trimmed at Q25 with fastp, clones called with MiXCR, in-frame beta chains kept. When rows share a CDR3 protein, they turn into one entry using the most common DNA and genes. The sample table holds more than 100,000 distinct CDR3 sequences, of which around 11% were seen once. In total, the top ten clones hold roughly 2.3% of the sample. This specimen's time point label, per the study, means: patch test 3, about 24 weeks after DPC sensitization. Interpreted using the paper, the treatment or condition label stands for: therapeutic diphenylcyclopropenone sensitization with weekly scalp DPC. The input for sequencing was whole blood, taken in connection with sensitization to the hapten diphenylcyclopropenone (DPC). The receptors shown here come from a woman aged 45-59 years with alopecia areata. Some clones in this sample may be carry-over from other donors' samples.

The chain employs TRBV7-2 and TRBJ2-1; maybe TRBD1 (6 bases). This CDR3 spans 14 amino acids. CDR1 is SGHTA, CDR2 FQGNSA, per germline. Trimming left V 1 base short and J 8 bases short, with 12 bases between. CDR3 sequence: CASSLGSGAHEQFF. The CDR3 DNA reads as TGTGCCAGCAGCTTAGGGTCAGGGGCCCATGAGCAGTTCTTC.

In its sample, this clonotype was seen many times. V is TRBV6-5 and J is TRBJ1-1; D perhaps matches TRBD1 (6 bases). The ends were cut back, 2 bases at V and 4 bases at J, with 8 bases in the middle. This CDR3 region has 13 residues. Germline assignment: CDR1 MNHEY and CDR2 SVGAGI. The CDR3, as DNA: TGTGCCAGCAGTTACGAACAGGGCACTGAAGCTTTCTTT. This translates into CASSYEQGTEAFF.

The sample holds many counts of this clonotype. The chain combines TRBV27 with TRBJ1-3; TRBD1 aligns across 9 bases. The germline gives CDR1 MNHEY, CDR2 SMNVEV (reference sequence). V was clipped by 8 bases and J by 2 bases; unmatched bases: 4. CDR3 length: 14 residues. CDR3 in amino acids: CASSRTGAGNTIYF. DNA for the CDR3: TGTGCCAGCTCCCGGACAGGGGCTGGAAACACCATATATTTT.

The chain is built from TRBV29-1 and TRBJ2-3; D remains ambiguous. V lost 6 bases and J 1 base, leaving 11 bases between the germline ends. The CDR3 is 13 amino acids. Germline-derived CDR1 and CDR2 are SQVTM and ANQGSEA. CDR3 DNA: TGCAGCGTCCCTGGTCTTCGCACAGATACGCAGTATTTT. It translates to CSVPGLRTDTQYF.

This clonotype was observed at least ten times. The chain joins TRBV5-5 to TRBJ1-3, with 8 nucleotides matching TRBD1. The CDR3 is made up of 17 amino acids. Per the germline V gene, CDR1 is SGHKS and CDR2 is YYEKEE (reference sequence). J was trimmed by 4 bases and V by 1 base; bases with no gene match: 10. The CDR3 bases are TGTGCCAGCAGCTTGACAACAGGGGGTCAGGAAGGAAACACCATATATTTT. It is translated as CASSLTTGGQEGNTIYF.

This clonotype was detected many times. This chain connects TRBV6-6 to TRBJ2-5; tentative D call: TRBD1 (5 bases). V dropped 2 bases and J dropped 4 bases, with 8 bases sitting between them. The CDR3 length is 13 residues. Germline CDR1 is MNHNY and CDR2 is SVGAGI (reference sequence). Here the CDR3 DNA reads TGTGCCAGCAGTTACCAGGGCATAGAGACCCAGTACTTC. Translating gives CASSYQGIETQYF.

The J gene is TRBJ1-6, the V gene TRBV6-5; 7 nucleotides agree with TRBD1. From germline, CDR1 is MNHEY and CDR2 SVGAGI. The J segment lost 0 bases and the V segment lost 6 bases, leaving 11 bases of the junction unmatched. This CDR3 has 18 amino acids. CDR3 protein: CASSTTGARSSYNSPLHF. CDR3 nucleotides: TGTGCCAGCAGCACTACAGGGGCCCGTAGCTCCTATAATTCACCCCTCCACTTT.

Only one count was recorded for this clonotype. The chain joins TRBV2 to TRBJ2-5, with D perhaps being TRBD1 or TRBD2 (6 bases each). V was shortened by 5 bases and J by 5 bases, with 15 bases between the two germline ends. The germline V gene has CDR1 SNHLY and CDR2 FYNNEI. The CDR3 runs to 14 residues. CDR3 sequence: CASSQGGSGETQYF. The CDR3 nucleotides are TGTGCCAGCAGTCAAGGGGGGTCGGGTGAGACCCAGTACTTC.

The CDR3 spells CASSLGQGARNTQYF. For the CDR3, the DNA is TGTGCCAGCAGTTTAGGACAGGGGGCTCGGAATACGCAGTATTTT. The chain couples TRBV12-3 or TRBV12-4 to TRBJ2-3, with 10 positions matching TRBD1. Trimming removed 1 base from V and 7 bases from J; junction bases left unmatched: 5. CDR3 length equals 15 residues.